One sample yielded the 23 T cell receptor beta chains listed below, sequenced in a study of regulatory T cells in long-lasting Graves disease. Time point indicated: newly diagnosed GD, antithyroid drugs for less than 3 months. The TCR library used RNA extracted from PBMCs. Arm-PCR with iRepertoire HTBI primers amplified the CDR3 regions for these TCR beta libraries. In TCRdb, the multiplex PCR reads were re-called with MiXCR into one record per CDR3 protein. The repertoire holds over 400,000 distinct CDR3 sequences, with 12% to 15% as singletons. The sample was also reused in another study, on T cells in Graves' hyperthyroidism and ophthalmopathy.

Sample: peripheral blood mononuclear cells (PBMCs), taken at new diagnosis, from a patient treated with antithyroid drugs. The receptors stem from a woman between 50 and 59 years old with Graves disease.

This clonotype was detected ten times or more. The V gene is TRBV5-1, the J gene TRBJ2-5; 8 positions match TRBD2. V was clipped by 0 bases and J by 4 bases; unmatched bases: 5. In germline, CDR1 is SGHRS, CDR2 YFSETQ. The length of the CDR3 is 15 residues. Here the CDR3 reads CASSLADGRVETQYF. In DNA, the CDR3 is TGCGCCAGCAGCTTGGCCGACGGGAGGGTAGAGACCCAGTACTTC.

A word on this clonotype: This may be a read error: a much more frequent sequence differs by one nucleotide. V is TRBV5-1 and J is TRBJ2-5; TRBD1 aligns across 7 bases. The CDR3 is 15 amino acids. Germline V lookup: CDR1 SGHRS, CDR2 YFSETQ. DNA of the CDR3: TGCGCCAGCAGGAATTCAGGACAGGACCAAGAGGCCCAGTACTTC. It yields the protein CASRNSGQDQEAQYF.

The gene calls are TRBV5-1 and TRBJ2-2, with 7 bases that match TRBD1. Germline V lookup: CDR1 SGHRS, CDR2 YFSETQ. Trimming at V came to 1 base and at J to 0 bases, leaving 12 bases not matched to a gene. CDR3 length equals 19 residues. The chain's CDR3 is CASSLRNVPGQSNTGELFF. CDR3 in DNA: TGCGCCAGCAGCTTGCGGAACGTACCGGGACAGTCGAACACCGGGGAGCTGTTTTTT.

A note on this clonotype: A single base separates this from a much larger clone, so it may be a read error. The conserved final phenylalanine or tryptophan is absent from the CDR3, which likely points to a read error. The chain is built from TRBV5-1 and TRBJ2-1; maybe TRBD2 (6 bases). Germline CDR1 is SGHRS and CDR2 is YFSETQ. This CDR3 region has 17 residues. Trimming stripped 0 bases from V and 8 bases from J, with 21 bases between. In DNA, the CDR3 is TGCGCCAGCAGCTTGGCCGCTGCGGGAAGGGTTGGGGATGAGCAGTTCCTC. Protein: CASSLAAAGRVGDEQFL.

This clonotype was counted ten times or more. The chain recombines TRBV11-3 with TRBJ2-5; D is possibly TRBD1 (5 bases). The V and J ends lost 5 bases and 1 base respectively, with 8 bases between them. The CDR3 extends over 13 amino acids. The V gene's germline CDR1 is SGHNT and CDR2 YENEEA. This chain's CDR3 is CASSPTVQETQYF. The CDR3 DNA follows: TGTGCCAGCAGCCCGACAGTCCAAGAGACCCAGTACTTC.

Only a few counts were recorded for this clonotype. The chain carries TRBV6-1 and TRBJ1-5; 9 bases match TRBD1. CDR3 length: 15 amino acids. V was clipped by 7 bases and J by 5 bases; unmatched bases: 9. Germline values: CDR1 MNHNS, CDR2 SASEGT. The CDR3 DNA reads TGTGCCAGCAACCAAGGACAGGGGTTTTATCAGCCCCAGCATTTT. As protein: CASNQGQGFYQPQHF.

The chain couples TRBV6-2 or TRBV6-3 to TRBJ2-7, with a weak D call TRBD1 (5 bases). CDR1 is MNHEY and CDR2 is SVGEGT in the germline V gene. CDR3 length: 14 amino acids. V was cut by 11 bases and J by 2 bases, with 19 bases left in between. CDR3 sequence: CALAKGQEPYEQYF. CDR3 sequence (DNA): TGTGCCCTCGCAAAGGGGCAGGAACCCTACGAGCAGTACTTC.

The rearrangement links TRBV7-8 to TRBJ2-7; maybe TRBD2 (5 bases). The germline V gene encodes CDR1 SGHVS and CDR2 FQNEAQ. V was cut by 1 base and J by 0 bases, with 10 bases left in between. This CDR3 has 15 amino acids. The CDR3 is CASSLERTSSYEQYF. CDR3 DNA: TGTGCCAGCAGCTTAGAGCGGACTTCCTCCTACGAGCAGTACTTC.

This clonotype has just a few counts. The V call is TRBV4-1, the J call TRBJ2-2; D is possibly TRBD1 or TRBD2 (6 bases each). CDR3 length: 16 residues. The V gene's germline CDR1 is MGHRA and CDR2 YSYEKL. V lost 3 bases to trimming and J lost 3 bases, with 14 bases between them. This chain's CDR3 is CASSQGTDRHTGELFF. The CDR3 DNA reads as TGCGCCAGCAGCCAGGGGACTGACAGGCACACCGGGGAGCTGTTTTTT.

This clonotype was counted many times. This chain links TRBV6-1 with TRBJ2-7; D gene unclear. The CDR3 is 13 residues long. The germline V and J ends were trimmed by 6 bases and 3 bases, with 12 bases remaining between them. Germline V CDR1 and CDR2: MNHNS, SASEGT. The CDR3 sequence is CASSGPPLYEQYF. In nucleotides, the CDR3 is TGTGCCAGCAGCGGACCACCTCTCTACGAGCAGTACTTC.

This clonotype has ten or more counts. The V call is TRBV24-1, the J call TRBJ2-5; TRBD1 matches at 8 bases. From germline, CDR1 is KGHDR and CDR2 SFDVKD. The CDR3 has 16 amino acids. The trim removed 4 bases at V and 4 bases at J, leaving 10 bases unmatched. CDR3 in DNA: TGTGCCACCAGTGACCCACAACGGACAGGGACAGAGACCCAGTACTTC. Residues: CATSDPQRTGTETQYF.

This clonotype has a handful of counts. V usage is TRBV28 and J usage is TRBJ2-7; D perhaps matches TRBD1 (5 bases). Germline loops: CDR1 MDHEN, CDR2 SYDVKM. Deletions cut 6 bases from V and 0 bases from J, with 12 bases between. CDR3 length equals 14 residues. CDR3 in amino acids: CASSSRQPSYEQYF. The CDR3 nucleotides read TGTGCCAGCAGCAGTCGACAGCCCTCCTACGAGCAGTACTTC.

The table lists this clonotype with many counts. The V gene is TRBV27, the J gene TRBJ1-1, with TRBD1 as a possible D gene (6 bases). This CDR3 has 14 amino acids. The germline CDR1 and CDR2 sequences are MNHEY and SMNVEV (reference sequence). V was clipped by 6 bases and J by 1 base, with 12 bases between them. The CDR3 is CASRPGHRNTEAFF. The CDR3 DNA reads TGTGCCAGCAGACCGGGACATAGGAACACTGAAGCTTTCTTT.

A word on this clonotype: A clone one base away is much larger, so this may be a read error. This rearrangement joins TRBV7-2 to TRBJ1-1; 8 bases line up with TRBD1. Germline V lookup: CDR1 SGHTA, CDR2 FQGNSA. The CDR3 contains 18 residues. CDR3 DNA sequence: TGTGCCAGCAGCCTCCGTATGGGACAGGTGGGGAGGAACACTGAAGCTCTCTTT. Amino acids: CASSLRMGQVGRNTEALF.

This clonotype was counted many times. This chain links TRBV2 with TRBJ1-1, with D maybe TRBD1 (5 bases). V lost 11 bases and J 1 base, leaving 14 bases between the germline ends. This CDR3 comprises 13 residues. Germline CDR1 and CDR2: SNHLY and FYNNEI. Written as DNA, the CDR3 is TGTGCCTCTGCCGGGACGGCGAACACTGAAGCTTTCTTT. Protein sequence: CASAGTANTEAFF.

The table lists this clonotype with a few counts. V is TRBV4-2 and J is TRBJ1-1; D is uncertain. V was clipped by 1 base and J by 6 bases, with 3 bases between them. Germline-derived CDR1 and CDR2 are LGHNA and YNFKEQ. CDR3 length equals 11 residues. CDR3 in DNA: TGTGCCAGCAGCCAAGCTGCTGAAGCTTTCTTT. Protein: CASSQAAEAFF.

This clonotype was picked up many times. The gene calls are TRBV2 and TRBJ2-1; no clear D gene. The germline gives CDR1 SNHLY, CDR2 FYNNEI. The CDR3 loop spans 19 amino acids. Trimming took 2 bases from V and 4 from J, leaving 24 bases between them. The CDR3 DNA sequence: TGTGCCAGCAGTGAAATCCCACATGTGGACCCATCAATATACAATGAGCAGTTCTTC. This translates into CASSEIPHVDPSIYNEQFF. The full variable domain, in which reference TRBV2 and TRBJ2-1 provide the parts outside the CDR3, is EPEVTQTPSHQVTQMGQEVILRCVPISNHLYFYWYRQILGQKVEFLVSFYNNEISEKSEIFDDQFSVERPDGSNFTLKIRSTKLEDSAMYFCASSEIPHVDPSIYNEQFFGPGTRLTVL.

This clonotype has just a few counts. The genes are TRBV4-1 and TRBJ2-7, with D unclear. The CDR3 extends over 16 amino acids. Germline V gene data show CDR1 as MGHRA and CDR2 as YSYEKL. The V end lost 4 bases, the J end lost 1 base, and 17 bases lay between the germline ends. CDR3 amino acids: CASSLQTHPPSYEQYF. The CDR3 DNA sequence: TGCGCCAGCAGCCTCCAAACCCATCCCCCGTCCTACGAGCAGTACTTC.

This clonotype occurred a few times. The chain recombines TRBV20-1 with TRBJ2-1, with D perhaps matching TRBD1 (6 bases). Germline V gene lookup returns CDR1 DFQATT and CDR2 SNEGSKA (reference sequence). CDR3 length: 16 amino acids. V dropped 3 bases and J dropped 4 bases, with 19 bases sitting between them. CDR3 in DNA: TGCAGTGCTAGGACGATACCCAGGGGTTTATACAATGAGCAGTTCTTC. This encodes CSARTIPRGLYNEQFF.

At least ten counts were recorded for this clonotype. The V call is TRBV6-9, the J call TRBJ1-5; D is possibly TRBD1 (6 bases). V lost 3 bases and J 7 bases, leaving 16 bases between the germline ends. CDR1 and CDR2 from the germline V gene are MNHGY and SVAAGI. CDR3 length: 15 amino acids. The chain's CDR3 is CASSYRAQGRQPQHF. The CDR3 DNA reads TGTGCCAGCAGTTACCGGGCGCAGGGGCGGCAGCCCCAGCATTTT.

This clonotype was counted between two and nine times. The chain employs TRBV10-3 and TRBJ2-3; TRBD1 agrees at 8 bases. The V gene end was trimmed by 7 bases and the J gene end by 3 bases; junction bases not matched to a gene: 3. In germline, CDR1 is ENHRY, CDR2 SYGVKD. There are 13 residues in the CDR3. CDR3 bases: TGTGCCATCACGGACAGGGTAACAGATACGCAGTATTTT. Residues: CAITDRVTDTQYF.

The V call is TRBV20-1, the J call TRBJ2-5; TRBD2 aligns across 11 bases. Trimming at V came to 3 bases and at J to 1 base, leaving 13 bases not matched to a gene. Germline CDR1 DFQATT, CDR2 SNEGSKA (reference sequence). This CDR3 spans 18 amino acids. In DNA, the CDR3 is TGCAGTGCTAGGCTACTAGCGGGAGAGGTCCTGTTCCAAGAGACCCAGTACTTC. It encodes CSARLLAGEVLFQETQYF.

The rearrangement uses TRBV6-1 and TRBJ2-7; a weak D match, TRBD1 (5 bases). Germline CDR1 reads MNHNS; CDR2 reads SASEGT. This CDR3 has 15 residues. V was shortened by 6 bases and J by 2 bases, with 17 bases between the two germline ends. This chain's CDR3 is CASRHLEQGAYEQYF. The DNA of the CDR3 is TGTGCCAGCAGACACCTTGAGCAGGGTGCCTACGAGCAGTACTTC.